The 27 T cell receptor beta chains below were found in one sample sequenced in a study of T cell responses to AZD1222 COVID-19 vaccine. Profiled with immunoSEQ multiplex PCR; TCRdb holds only in-frame clones, not every one. The sample has about 160,000 clones, roughly 90% seen once; the top ten hold approximately 3.6%. The source material was peripheral blood, sampled 28 days after the second AZD1222 dose. These receptors all stem from an adult who received the AZD1222 COVID-19 vaccine.

This chain uses TRBV15 with TRBJ2-7; D call uncertain. Trimming left V 0 bases short and J 4 bases short, with 4 bases between. This CDR3 has 12 residues. Germline loops: CDR1 LNHNV, CDR2 YYDKDF (reference sequence). The CDR3 protein is CATSRDRYEQYF. In nucleotides, the CDR3 is TGTGCCACCAGCAGAGATCGTTACGAGCAGTACTTC.

V is TRBV9 and J is TRBJ2-3, with a possible D match to TRBD1 (6 bases). Germline V gene sequence: CDR1 SGDLS, CDR2 YYNGEE. The CDR3 covers 13 residues. Trimming removed 4 bases at V and 3 bases at J, with 9 bases between. CDR3 DNA: TGTGCCAGCAGCCTCCAGGGGACAGATACGCAGTATTTT. Its translation is CASSLQGTDTQYF.

The chain is built from TRBV4-1 and TRBJ1-1; a possible D gene is TRBD1 (5 bases). V was trimmed by 1 base and J by 4 bases, leaving 19 bases between them. Germline V gives CDR1 MGHRA, CDR2 YSYEKL. The CDR3 has 17 amino acids. The CDR3 sequence is CASSQVNFGTPTTEAFF. The CDR3 DNA reads as TGCGCCAGCAGCCAAGTTAATTTCGGGACCCCGACCACTGAAGCTTTCTTT.

The chain combines TRBV19 with TRBJ2-3, with 13 bases lining up with TRBD2. Losses at the gene ends were 8 bases for V and 9 bases for J; bases not matched to a gene: 5. The germline V gene has CDR1 LNHDA and CDR2 SQIVND (reference sequence). The CDR3 has 13 residues. CDR3 sequence (DNA): TGTGCCAGTCGGACTAGCGGGGGTCCGACGCAGTATTTT. Translated, it gives CASRTSGGPTQYF.

V gene TRBV6-2 or TRBV6-3 combines with J gene TRBJ1-5, with TRBD1 as a possible D gene (6 bases). The ends were cut back, 2 bases at V and 2 bases at J, with 7 bases in the middle. In germline, CDR1 is MNHEY, CDR2 SVGEGT. The CDR3 has 14 amino acids. CDR3 coding DNA: TGTGCCAGCAGTTACAGGGGGGGCAATCAGCCCCAGCATTTT. This codes for CASSYRGGNQPQHF.

The rearrangement links TRBV6-5 to TRBJ2-7; 9 bases map to TRBD1. CDR1 MNHEY and CDR2 SVGAGI come from the germline V gene. This CDR3 is built from 14 residues. Trimming removed 5 bases from V and 3 bases from J; junction bases left unmatched: 5. The CDR3, as DNA: TGTGCCAGCAGTCTGGACAGGGGAGGCTACGAGCAGTACTTC. Protein sequence: CASSLDRGGYEQYF.

This chain connects TRBV15 to TRBJ2-7, with D unresolved. The germline V gene has CDR1 LNHNV and CDR2 YYDKDF (reference sequence). Trimming removed 1 base at V and 4 bases at J, with 8 bases between. The CDR3 runs 13 residues. The CDR3 coding sequence is TGTGCCACCAGCAGAGGAGAAGTTTACGAGCAGTACTTC. It encodes CATSRGEVYEQYF.

The sample holds one count of this clone. The chain is built from TRBV2 and TRBJ1-2; 8 positions match TRBD1. This CDR3 contains 13 residues. Germline CDR1 SNHLY, CDR2 FYNNEI. The trim removed 7 bases at V and 7 bases at J, leaving 8 bases unmatched. CDR3 nucleotide sequence: TGTGCCAGCATGCAGGGGGCGCGTGGTGGCTACACCTTC. This gives the protein CASMQGARGGYTF. Combining the CDR3 with reference TRBV2 and TRBJ1-2 gives the whole variable domain EPEVTQTPSHQVTQMGQEVILRCVPISNHLYFYWYRQILGQKVEFLVSFYNNEISEKSEIFDDQFSVERPDGSNFTLKIRSTKLEDSAMYFCASMQGARGGYTFGSGTRLTVV.

This chain's CDR3 is CASSSGREREQFF. The CDR3 coding sequence is TGTGCCAGCAGCTCCGGGCGGGAGCGTGAGCAGTTCTTC. V usage is TRBV5-8 and J usage is TRBJ2-1; 7 nucleotides line up with TRBD2. CDR3 length: 13 residues. The V and J ends lost 3 bases and 9 bases, in that order; junction bases with no gene match: 6. Germline CDR1 and CDR2: SGHTS and YDEGEE.

The chain recombines TRBV15 with TRBJ1-5; no definite D call. The CDR3 extends over 17 amino acids. V was trimmed by 0 bases and J by 3 bases, leaving 15 bases between them. Germline V gene data show CDR1 as LNHNV and CDR2 as YYDKDF (reference sequence). Written as DNA, the CDR3 is TGTGCCACCAGCAGAGATATGACGGGCGCCCTCAATCAGCCCCAGCATTTT. It yields the protein CATSRDMTGALNQPQHF.

The chain employs TRBV11-1 and TRBJ2-3; 9 bases match TRBD1. Per germline, CDR1 SGHAT and CDR2 FQDESV (reference sequence). V was pared by 4 bases and J by 4 bases, with 9 bases of the junction left unmatched. The CDR3 sequence is 16 residues long. CDR3 nucleotides: TGTGCCAGCAGCTCCCCCGGGACAGGGATAGCAGATACGCAGTATTTT. Translating gives CASSSPGTGIADTQYF.

The chain recombines TRBV2 with TRBJ2-1, with 8 bases that match TRBD2. The CDR3 is 15 residues long. The germline V gene has CDR1 SNHLY and CDR2 FYNNEI. The J segment lost 2 bases and the V segment lost 4 bases, leaving 4 bases of the junction unmatched. The CDR3, as DNA: TGTGCCAGCAGTGGCCCGGGAGGGCCCTACAATGAGCAGTTCTTC. Its protein is CASSGPGGPYNEQFF.

The rearrangement uses TRBV2 and TRBJ1-5, with D uncertain. The germline V gene encodes CDR1 SNHLY and CDR2 FYNNEI. V lost 3 bases and J 4 bases, leaving 10 bases between the germline ends. This CDR3 has 14 residues. The CDR3 nucleotides read TGTGCCAGCAGTGACCGGCGTATTAATCAGCCCCAGCATTTT. As protein: CASSDRRINQPQHF.

This chain uses TRBV5-1 with TRBJ2-7, with D perhaps TRBD2 (6 bases). CDR3 size: 14 residues. Germline loops: CDR1 SGHRS, CDR2 YFSETQ. V lost 2 bases and J lost 5, with 14 bases in between. The CDR3 sequence is CASSFNAGFDEQYF. For the CDR3, the DNA is TGCGCCAGCAGCTTTAATGCGGGATTTGACGAGCAGTACTTC.

The rearrangement links TRBV28 to TRBJ2-2; 7 bases are a match to TRBD1. This CDR3 spans 14 amino acids. V dropped 3 bases and J dropped 6; count of bases not matched to a gene: 4. The V gene's germline CDR1 is MDHEN and CDR2 SYDVKM. The CDR3 spells CASSFDRAPGELFF. As DNA, the CDR3 is TGTGCCAGCAGTTTTGACAGGGCGCCCGGGGAGCTGTTTTTT.

V and J are TRBV10-3 and TRBJ1-4; D not resolved. CDR3 length: 12 amino acids. Germline V gives CDR1 ENHRY, CDR2 SYGVKD. The germline V and J ends were trimmed by 2 bases and 6 bases, with 4 bases remaining between them. For the CDR3, the DNA is TGTGCCATCAGTGAGGGATATGAAAAACTGTTTTTT. Amino acid sequence: CAISEGYEKLFF.

The chain links TRBV27 to TRBJ2-7; 7 nucleotides align to TRBD1. The CDR3 loop spans 14 amino acids. Germline V gene data show CDR1 as MNHEY and CDR2 as SMNVEV (reference sequence). The V segment lost 3 bases and the J segment 5 bases; nucleotides outside the gene matches: 7. This chain's CDR3 is CASSFTIDRDEQYF. The CDR3 nucleotides are TGTGCCAGCAGTTTCACAATAGACAGGGACGAGCAGTACTTC.

This chain joins TRBV11-2 and TRBJ2-7, with D possibly being TRBD2 (6 bases). Trimming left V 1 base short and J 5 bases short, with 15 bases between. CDR1 is SGHAT, CDR2 FQNNGV, per germline. The CDR3 runs to 15 residues. The CDR3 DNA follows: TGTGCCAGCAGCTTAGTAGGAGGGCCCGTCCACGAGCAGTACTTC. The encoded protein is CASSLVGGPVHEQYF.

The chain joins TRBV7-9 to TRBJ1-4; unclear D gene. Between the trimmed V and J ends, which lost 4 bases and 8 bases, there was a span of 11 bases. Germline V CDR1 and CDR2: SEHNR, FQNEAQ (reference sequence). The CDR3 is 13 residues long. This CDR3 reads CASSYRLREKLFF. The CDR3 DNA reads TGTGCCAGCAGCTATCGACTTCGGGAAAAACTGTTTTTT.

V usage is TRBV9 and J usage is TRBJ2-1, with TRBD2 as a possible D gene (5 bases). The CDR3 covers 15 residues. V was clipped by 5 bases and J by 0 bases, with 12 bases between them. Germline loops: CDR1 SGDLS, CDR2 YYNGEE. The CDR3 reads CASRPSGSSYNEQFF. Here the CDR3 DNA reads TGTGCCAGCAGGCCCAGCGGTAGCTCCTACAATGAGCAGTTCTTC.

This chain uses TRBV10-1 with TRBJ2-2, with a possible D match to TRBD1 (5 bases). This CDR3 spans 12 amino acids. Trimming took 8 bases from V and 4 from J, leaving 8 bases between them. Germline V lookup: CDR1 WNHNN, CDR2 SYGVQD (reference sequence). CDR3 sequence (DNA): TGCGCCAGCGCGGACACCACCGGGGAGCTGTTTTTT. It codes for CASADTTGELFF.

V and J are TRBV5-6 and TRBJ1-1, with 11 positions matching TRBD1. CDR3 length equals 13 residues. V shed 2 bases, J shed 11 bases, and the junction held 5 bases outside the gene matches. The V gene's germline CDR1 is SGHDT and CDR2 YYEEEE. The CDR3 spells CASSLGTGGSAFF. The CDR3 nucleotides read TGTGCCAGCAGCTTAGGGACAGGGGGGTCGGCTTTCTTT.

V is TRBV12-5 and J is TRBJ1-2; 8 bases are a match to TRBD1. V dropped 1 base and J dropped 0; count of bases not matched to a gene: 4. Per the germline V gene, CDR1 is LGHNT and CDR2 is FRNRAP. This CDR3 spans 16 amino acids. The CDR3 here is CASGLGRQGTNYGYTF. In DNA, the CDR3 is TGTGCTAGTGGTTTGGGTCGACAGGGGACTAACTATGGCTACACCTTC. Drawing the rest from reference TRBV12-5 and TRBJ1-2, the complete variable domain is DARVTQTPRHKVTEMGQEVTMRCQPILGHNTVFWYRQTMMQGLELLAYFRNRAPLDDSGMPKDRFSAEMPDATLATLKIQPSEPRDSAVYFCASGLGRQGTNYGYTFGSGTRLTVV.

The chain joins TRBV5-1 to TRBJ1-1, with 11 bases lining up with TRBD1. Germline V gene data show CDR1 as SGHRS and CDR2 as YFSETQ. The CDR3 covers 15 residues. After removal of 3 bases from V and 3 bases from J, the junction contained 4 bases not matched to a gene. The CDR3 protein is CASSSGQGAYTEAFF. The DNA for the CDR3 is TGCGCCAGCAGCTCTGGACAGGGGGCTTACACTGAAGCTTTCTTT.

V gene TRBV10-3 combines with J gene TRBJ1-1; no firm D call. Germline V CDR1 and CDR2: ENHRY, SYGVKD. The V gene lost 2 bases and the J gene lost 0 bases, with 4 bases spanning the gap. The CDR3 runs to 13 residues. CDR3 DNA: TGTGCCATCAGTGAGGTAATGAACACTGAAGCTTTCTTT. It encodes CAISEVMNTEAFF.

This clone has ten or more counts. This chain uses TRBV3-1 (or the pseudogene TRBV3-2) with TRBJ1-2, with D hard to call. Germline assignment: CDR1 LGHDT and CDR2 YNNKEL (reference sequence). This CDR3 spans 12 amino acids. Trimming left V 5 bases short and J 7 bases short, with 11 bases between. The CDR3 loop reads CASSIGSFGYTF. The CDR3 nucleotides read TGTGCCAGCAGCATAGGGAGTTTTGGCTACACCTTC.

The CDR3 sequence is CASSLFGTSGAGGNEQFF. In nucleotides, the CDR3 is TGTGCCAGCAGCCTCTTCGGGACTAGCGGGGCCGGGGGCAATGAGCAGTTCTTC. The rearrangement links TRBV9 to TRBJ2-1, with 13 bases lining up with TRBD2. Germline V gene data show CDR1 as SGDLS and CDR2 as YYNGEE. The CDR3 contains 18 residues. V shed 4 bases and J 6 bases; nucleotides not matched to a gene: 13.